This T cell receptor (beta chain) originates from a study of PD-L1 blockade in urothelial cancer listed by TCRdb under 2017. Regarding the study in general: Therapy was started at some point between 2014 and 2016 for all patients, and atezolizumab 1,200 mg was administered intravenously every 3 weeks. About 90% of the roughly 29 patients were identified as males with urothelial cancer of bladder origin, and a prior smoking history was reported by 18 of 29 patients. Patients had an ECOG performance status of 0 or 1 and had received between 0 and 3 prior chemotherapy regimens. Blood samples were analyzed 3 weeks after the start of treatment (second dose) and 6 weeks after the start of treatment. Blood samples gave median yields of 141,255 T cells and approximately 80,000 unique TCRs, along with a median clonality of 0.080. The study, an exploratory multi-omic analysis, examined somatic, immune and clinical correlates of response to PD-L1 blockade with atezolizumab in urothelial cancer. Pretreatment tumor samples, along with matched peripheral blood serially collected before and after atezolizumab treatment, were subjected to TCR sequencing. Durable clinical benefit meant progression-free survival longer than 6 months, and TCR features were also tested against progression-free and overall survival. In the same patients, whole exome sequencing and RNA sequencing of pretreatment tumors were performed in addition to TCR sequencing. Durable clinical benefit was achieved by nine patients and was not achieved by 20 patients. Approximately 30 patients had pretreatment blood TCR-seq, around 25 had at least one posttreatment blood collection, and around 25 had tumor TCR-seq. What the research found in general, with its limitations: Because the sample size was small (n of about 30) and many of the analyses were exploratory, the results are meant to be hypothesis-generating. At 3 weeks after the start of treatment, tumor-associated TCR clones in peripheral blood had expanded more in patients with durable benefit (n ≈ 24, p = 0.022). A pretreatment peripheral blood TCR clonality below the median was linked to improved progression-free and overall survival.

According to the germline V gene, CDR1 reads SGHRS and CDR2 reads YFSETQ. The germline V and J ends show losses of 4 bases and 8 bases respectively, and no gene match explains 1 base of the junction. The CDR3 has 12 amino acids, counting the end cysteine and phenylalanine. Of all the DNA, just the CDR3 is kept, 36 bases in frame from base 1. This specimen's time point label, interpreted: peripheral blood 6 weeks after treatment start. A total of approximately 27 patients with locally advanced or metastatic urothelial carcinoma, treated at Memorial Sloan Kettering on a trial protocol, made up the cohort. Peripheral blood mononuclear cells were collected pretreatment and during treatment, with between 1 and 8 total time points per patient. The Qiagen DNeasy Blood extraction kit was used to purify genomic DNA from total PBMCs and tumor samples. PBMCs were collected pretreatment and during treatment, and were isolated and stored as previously described.

Of note for this clone: What antigen it recognizes has not been identified. Base qualities are not recorded, but no much larger clone differs from it by a single base.

Synthetic TCR analog templates were spiked into each PCR so that absolute template abundance could be estimated from read counts. The immunoSEQ assay used bias-controlled V and J gene primers to amplify TCRbeta CDR3 regions from genomic DNA. Rearranged TCRbeta segments were sequenced at approximately 20X coverage. As for how the authors treated the data: Sequencing errors were corrected by clustering, and CDR3s were annotated against IMGT so that V, D and J genes could be assigned. Only productive TCRbeta rearrangements were used in downstream analyses, excluding out-of-frame or stop-codon sequences. Clonality was computed as one minus Shannon entropy normalized by the log of the number of unique productive sequences. Fisher's exact test with Benjamini-Hochberg correction, at a threshold of adjusted p below 0.01, was used to find clones that differed between time points or between blood and tumor. Here the immuneACCESS table is served through TCRdb, limited to in-frame sequences with V and J called. Missing clones are a known gap in these copies; in checked studies unresolved V genes cover under half, and the rest lacks a known reason. That table gives V, J and clone size, and the DNA gave D and trimming. The sample has 45,000 to 60,000 clones on record, roughly 91% of them singletons. Less than 3% of the sample lies in the top ten.

Recombination connected TRBV5-1 to TRBJ2-1; 9 bases in between match TRBD1. The clonotype comes from a man aged 55 to 69 with urothelial cancer. The sequencing here drew on PBMCs, taken around atezolizumab (anti-PD-L1) treatment. The CDR3 protein: CASSRQGDEQFF. The DNA sequence is TGCGCCAGCAGCCGACAGGGGGATGAGCAGTTCTTC.